This T cell receptor (beta chain) appears in the sequencing data of a study of T cells expressing NK-cell markers. Overall study context: It was sorted CD3+CD56-NKG2C+, CD3+CD56+NKG2C- and CD3+CD56+NKG2C+ T cells that provided the TCR beta repertoires. The eight sequenced donors comprised seven who were HCMV-seropositive and one who was seronegative.

Of note for this clonotype: Its specificity is unknown.

Study-wide results and caveats: In a few donors, these clonotypes also led the CD3+CD56-NKG2C+ fraction.

A 5'RACE template switching approach incorporating UMIs was used to make TCR beta cDNA. TCRdb re-called the 5' RACE reads and catalogs CDR3 proteins one per entry, DNA excluded. This sample's table reports a few hundred thousand distinct CDR3 sequences. This CDR3 has 18 residues. The germline gives CDR1 DFQATT, CDR2 SNEGSKA (reference sequence). The clonotype originates from a woman in her forties or fifties in good health. This chain joins TRBV20-1 and TRBJ1-5; TCRdb indicates TRBD1, and absent DNA this call remains unverified. Sequenced: blood T cells: a sorted CD56 or NKG2C T cell subset, CD4+ or CD8+ T cells, or bulk PBMC T cells (not recorded which). CDR3: CSATGAGEGGYSNQPQHF.